The clone carrying this T cell receptor (beta chain) has a single count. Its matching antigen is unknown. One entry per CDR3 protein results from TCRdb running MiXCR on the reads. The table lists 200,000 to 250,000 distinct CDR3 sequences, 38% of them singletons. This sample was taken from a study of T cell repertoires in cytomegalovirus infection. Study-wide findings and caveats: Carriage of CMV together with the relevant HLA was identifiable through cumulative public TCR beta family frequency.

The sample here was CD8+ T cells from cultured PBMCs, taken from culture after CMV antigen stimulation. The TCR was taken from a human donor in good health (CMV status not recorded). Some clones in this sample may be carry-over from other donors' samples.

The CDR3 sequence is CSVRLWQAYGYTF. CDR3 in DNA: TGCAGCGTTCGGTTATGGCAGGCCTATGGCTACACCTTC. This sequence joins TRBV29-1 and TRBJ1-2; D remains unclear. CDR3 length equals 13 residues. Looked up from germline, CDR1 is SQVTM and CDR2 is ANQGSEA. Trimming cost V 5 bases and J 4 bases, with 14 bases left between them.